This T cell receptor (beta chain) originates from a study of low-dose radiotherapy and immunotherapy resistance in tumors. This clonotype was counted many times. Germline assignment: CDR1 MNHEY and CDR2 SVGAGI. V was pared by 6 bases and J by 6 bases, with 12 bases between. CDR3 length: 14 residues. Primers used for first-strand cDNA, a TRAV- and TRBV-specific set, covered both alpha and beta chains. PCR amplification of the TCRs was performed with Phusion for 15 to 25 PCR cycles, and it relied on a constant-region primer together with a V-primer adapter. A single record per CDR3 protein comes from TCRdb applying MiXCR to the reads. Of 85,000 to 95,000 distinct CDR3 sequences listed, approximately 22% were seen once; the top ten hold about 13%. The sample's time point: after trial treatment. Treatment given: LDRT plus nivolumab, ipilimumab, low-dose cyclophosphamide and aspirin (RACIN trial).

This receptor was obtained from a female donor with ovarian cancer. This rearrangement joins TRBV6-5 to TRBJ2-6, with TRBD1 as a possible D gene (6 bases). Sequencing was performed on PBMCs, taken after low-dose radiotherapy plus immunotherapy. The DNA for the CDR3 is TGTGCCAGCAGCCCCAGGGGTAAGGCCAACGTCCTGACTTTC. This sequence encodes CASSPRGKANVLTF.